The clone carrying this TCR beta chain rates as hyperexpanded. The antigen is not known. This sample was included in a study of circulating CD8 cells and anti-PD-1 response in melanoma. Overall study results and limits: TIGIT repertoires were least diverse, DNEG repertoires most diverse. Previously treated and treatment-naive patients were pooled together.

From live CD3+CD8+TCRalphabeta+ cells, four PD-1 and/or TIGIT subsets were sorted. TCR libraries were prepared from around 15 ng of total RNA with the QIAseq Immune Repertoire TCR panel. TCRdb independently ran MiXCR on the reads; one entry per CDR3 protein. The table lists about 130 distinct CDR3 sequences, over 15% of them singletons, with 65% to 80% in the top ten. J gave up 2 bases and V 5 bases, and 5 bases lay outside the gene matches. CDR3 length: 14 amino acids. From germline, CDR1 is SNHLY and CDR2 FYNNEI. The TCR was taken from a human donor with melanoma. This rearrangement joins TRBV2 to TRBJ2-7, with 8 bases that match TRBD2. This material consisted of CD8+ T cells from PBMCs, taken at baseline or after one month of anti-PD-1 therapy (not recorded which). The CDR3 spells CASSQRETTYEQYF. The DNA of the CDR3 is TGTGCCAGCAGTCAGCGGGAGACCACCTACGAGCAGTACTTC.